A selection of T cell receptor beta chains follows, all from one sample in a study of T cell changes during pregnancy in multiple sclerosis. Measured with immunoSEQ multiplex PCR; TCRdb has only the in-frame clones, and not every one. The profile shows tens of thousands of clones, 80% to 90% of them singletons. Sequencing used CD8+ T cells from peripheral blood mononuclear cells, obtained in the second trimester of pregnancy. The receptors derive from a female donor with multiple sclerosis, enrolled in a pregnancy study. The CDR3 runs from the conserved cysteine through the conserved F or W. The D gene is left open where the match is weak. Clone size is stated in some rows and not others, as once, few, many or a class when expanded.

. . TRBJ2-3 TRBV28 CASSPLAAPGIDTQYF TGTGCCAGCAGTCCCTTAGCGGCCCCCGGTATAGATACGCAGTATTTT
. . TRBJ1-1 TRBV28 CASSFPFNTEAFF TGTGCCAGCAGTTTTCCCTTCAACACTGAAGCTTTCTTT
TRBD1 . TRBJ2-7 TRBV6-5 CASSGTGQHYEQYF TGTGCCAGCAGTGGAACGGGACAGCACTACGAGCAGTACTTC
TRBD1 . TRBJ1-5 TRBV28 CASSLGQGFREPQHF TGTGCCAGCAGCCTGGGACAGGGCTTTAGGGAGCCCCAGCATTTT
TRBD2 once TRBJ2-1 TRBV4-2 CASSQRLAEYNEQFF TGTGCCAGCAGCCAACGGCTAGCGGAGTACAATGAGCAGTTCTTC
. . TRBJ2-5 TRBV7-9 CASSLDWRQETQYF TGTGCCAGCAGCTTGGACTGGCGGCAAGAGACCCAGTACTTC
. . TRBJ1-5 TRBV27 CASSSGTPSNQPQHF TGTGCCAGCAGCTCCGGGACACCCAGCAATCAGCCCCAGCATTTT
. . TRBJ2-2 TRBV30 CAWRGGQNPNTGELFF TGTGCCTGGAGGGGCGGACAGAATCCGAACACCGGGGAGCTGTTTTTT
TRBD2 . TRBJ2-3 TRBV2 CASSERSSGGSDTQYF TGTGCCAGCAGTGAACGTTCTAGCGGGGGTTCAGATACGCAGTATTTT
TRBD2 . TRBJ2-7 TRBV4-3 CASSQSSGGASYEQYF TGCGCCAGCAGCCAATCGAGCGGGGGGGCTTCCTACGAGCAGTACTTC
. few TRBJ1-2 TRBV7-2 CASTVRSGDGYTF TGTGCCAGCACCGTAAGATCCGGTGATGGCTACACCTTC
. . TRBJ1-5 TRBV30 CAWSVGGGQPQHF TGTGCCTGGAGTGTGGGGGGAGGTCAGCCCCAGCATTTT
. . TRBJ2-2 TRBV4-3 CASSQDRVGTGELFF TGCGCCAGCAGCCAAGACAGGGTAGGCACCGGGGAGCTGTTTTTT
. . TRBJ1-5 TRBV4-3 CASSSEAGSQPQHF TGCGCCAGCAGCTCGGAAGCGGGCAGTCAGCCCCAGCATTTT
TRBD2 . TRBJ2-3 TRBV6-4 CASSVRGGNTDTQYF TGTGCCAGCAGTGTTCGGGGGGGAAACACAGATACGCAGTATTTT
. . TRBJ2-7 TRBV27 CASSSNRDTYEQYF TGTGCCAGCAGTTCGAACAGGGATACGTACGAGCAGTACTTC
. . TRBJ2-3 TRBV11-3 CASSFLGPGYTDTQYF TGTGCCAGCAGCTTCCTGGGGCCCGGCTACACAGATACGCAGTATTTT
. . TRBJ2-7 TRBV5-8 CASSSEEVYEQYF TGTGCCAGCAGCTCAGAGGAGGTCTACGAGCAGTACTTC
. once TRBJ1-4 TRBV19 CASSPTSEGLGGKLFF TGTGCCAGTAGTCCTACCTCGGAGGGATTAGGCGGAAAACTGTTTTTT
. . TRBJ2-5 TRBV7-9 CASSLPGEETQYF TGTGCCAGCAGCTTACCAGGGGAAGAGACCCAGTACTTC
. . TRBJ1-1 TRBV7-8 CASSQTVMNTEAFF TGTGCCAGCAGCCAAACAGTCATGAACACTGAAGCTTTCTTT
TRBD1 . TRBJ2-6 TRBV27 CASSPTLPTGTGANVLTF TGTGCCAGCAGTCCCACCCTCCCGACAGGGACTGGGGCCAACGTCCTGACTTTC
. once TRBJ1-2 TRBV29-1 CSVEDGRYGYTF TGCAGCGTGGAGGACGGACGCTATGGCTACACCTTC
. . TRBJ2-7 TRBV9 CASSVEGGRAYEQYF TGTGCCAGCAGCGTAGAGGGCGGGCGAGCCTACGAGCAGTACTTC
. . TRBJ2-7 TRBV5-4 CASSLTGLSHEQYF TGTGCCAGCAGCTTAACGGGACTGTCCCACGAGCAGTACTTC
TRBD1 . TRBJ1-1 TRBV27 CASSSEGQISTGADKNTEAFF TGTGCCAGCAGTTCCGAGGGGCAAATAAGCACAGGGGCGGATAAAAACACTGAAGCTTTCTTT
. . TRBJ2-5 TRBV21-1 CASSADRGGQETQYF TGTGCCAGCAGCGCAGACAGGGGTGGCCAAGAGACCCAGTACTTC
. . TRBJ2-7 TRBV6-6 CASSYSNSYEQYF TGTGCCAGCAGTTACTCGAACAGCTACGAGCAGTACTTC
. . TRBJ2-2 TRBV4-3 CASSQGPWGGAGTGELFF TGCGCCAGCAGCCAAGGACCCTGGGGGGGGGCAGGGACCGGGGAGCTGTTTTTT
. . TRBJ1-3 TRBV28 CASSFFSGNTIYF TGTGCCAGCAGTTTCTTCTCCGGAAACACCATATATTTT
. . TRBJ2-7 TRBV7-9 CASSSAQGYEQYF TGTGCCAGCAGCTCCGCTCAGGGCTACGAGCAGTACTTC
. . TRBJ1-3 TRBV6-1 CASSELVYSGNTIYF TGTGCCAGCAGTGAACTCGTTTACTCTGGAAACACCATATATTTT
. . TRBJ2-7 TRBV6-6 CASSYSPSSSYEQYF TGTGCCAGCAGTTACTCGCCTTCCAGCTCCTACGAGCAGTACTTC
. . TRBJ1-1 TRBV5-6 CASSFQANTEAFF TGTGCCAGCAGCTTTCAGGCGAACACTGAAGCTTTCTTT
TRBD2 . TRBJ2-2 TRBV19 CASRLAGDTGELFF TGTGCCAGTAGACTAGCGGGAGATACCGGGGAGCTGTTTTTT
TRBD2 . TRBJ2-3 TRBV7-3 CASSPGGGMADTQYF TGTGCCAGCAGCCCGGGGGGGGGAATGGCAGATACGCAGTATTTT
TRBD2 . TRBJ2-3 TRBV7-9 CASSSRVAGEGDTQYF TGTGCCAGCAGCAGTCGGGTAGCGGGAGAGGGAGATACGCAGTATTTT
TRBD2 medium-sized TRBJ2-7 TRBV6-1 CASSERTSGSYEQYF TGTGCCAGCAGTGAAAGGACTAGCGGGAGCTACGAGCAGTACTTC
. . TRBJ2-1 TRBV11-3 CASSLAGSYNEQFF TGTGCCAGCAGCTTAGCAGGGTCCTACAATGAGCAGTTCTTC
. once TRBJ1-1 TRBV4-3 CASSHPSDSGGTEAFF TGCGCCAGCAGCCATCCCTCCGACTCAGGCGGGACTGAAGCTTTCTTT
TRBD2 once TRBJ2-3 TRBV13 CASSLAAGGTDTQYF TGTGCCAGCAGCTTAGCAGCGGGAGGCACAGATACGCAGTATTTT
TRBD1 medium-sized TRBJ1-6 TRBV6-5 CASSYGDSPTPLHF TGTGCCAGCAGTTACGGGGACAGCCCCACACCCCTCCACTTT
. . TRBJ2-1 TRBV19 CASSISLGTLQNEQFF TGTGCCAGTAGTATCTCACTAGGGACTTTACAGAATGAGCAGTTCTTC
. . TRBJ2-3 TRBV7-3 CASSYRERGTDTQYF TGTGCCAGCAGTTACAGGGAAAGAGGCACAGATACGCAGTATTTT
TRBD1 once TRBJ2-5 TRBV15 CATSSYRGPETQYF TGTGCCACCAGCAGTTACAGGGGTCCGGAGACCCAGTACTTC
. . TRBJ2-1 TRBV27 CASSLPSFGEQFF TGTGCCAGCAGTTTGCCCTCGTTCGGTGAGCAGTTCTTC
. once TRBJ2-7 TRBV2 CASSEGQGRSYEQYF TGTGCCAGCAGTGAGGGGCAGGGCAGGTCCTACGAGCAGTACTTC